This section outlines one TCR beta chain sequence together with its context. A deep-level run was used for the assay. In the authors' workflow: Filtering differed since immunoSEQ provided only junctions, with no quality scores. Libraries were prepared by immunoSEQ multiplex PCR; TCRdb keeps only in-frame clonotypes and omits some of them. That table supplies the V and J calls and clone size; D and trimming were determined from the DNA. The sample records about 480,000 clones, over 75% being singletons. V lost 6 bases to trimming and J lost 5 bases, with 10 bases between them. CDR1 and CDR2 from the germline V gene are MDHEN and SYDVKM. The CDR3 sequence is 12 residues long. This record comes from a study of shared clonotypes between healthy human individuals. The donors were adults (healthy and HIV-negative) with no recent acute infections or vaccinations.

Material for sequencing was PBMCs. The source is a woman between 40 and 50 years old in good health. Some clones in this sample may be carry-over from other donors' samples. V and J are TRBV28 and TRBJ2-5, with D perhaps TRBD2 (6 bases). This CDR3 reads CASSGTPETQYF. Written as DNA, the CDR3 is TGTGCCAGCAGCGGGACTCCGGAGACCCAGTACTTC.